The clone carrying this T cell receptor beta chain showed up many times. These data belong to a study of T cells in Graves' hyperthyroidism and ophthalmopathy. Germline CDR1 SEHNR, CDR2 FQNEAQ (reference sequence). Trimming took 5 bases from V and 4 from J, leaving 18 bases between them. The CDR3 is 15 amino acids. RNA transcripts were the template for amplifying TCR beta CDR3 regions. An initial round of RT-PCR targeting the TCR CDR3 relied on the HTBI primer set. TCRdb itself ran the multiplex PCR reads through MiXCR, one entry per CDR3 protein. The data hold about 270,000 distinct CDR3 sequences, with 13% to 15% observed a single time.

Sequencing input: blood. The chain employs TRBV7-9 and TRBJ2-7, with a tentative D call TRBD1 (6 bases). This sequence was found in a woman aged 50 to 60 with Graves' hyperthyroidism that later progressed to Graves' ophthalmopathy. CDR3 region: CASSRDRDIEYEQYF. DNA of the CDR3: TGTGCCAGCAGCCGGGACCGGGACATCGAGTACGAGCAGTACTTC.